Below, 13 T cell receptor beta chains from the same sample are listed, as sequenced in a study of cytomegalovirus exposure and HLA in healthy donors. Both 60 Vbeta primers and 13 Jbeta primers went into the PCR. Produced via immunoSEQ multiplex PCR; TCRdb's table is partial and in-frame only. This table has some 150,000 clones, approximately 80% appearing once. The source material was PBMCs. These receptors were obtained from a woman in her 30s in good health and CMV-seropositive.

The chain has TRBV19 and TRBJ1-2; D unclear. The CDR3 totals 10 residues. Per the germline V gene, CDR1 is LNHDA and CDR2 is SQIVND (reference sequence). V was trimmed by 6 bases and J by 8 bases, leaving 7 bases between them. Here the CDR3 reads CASSRSGYTF. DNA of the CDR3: TGTGCCAGTAGCCGGAGCGGCTACACCTTC.

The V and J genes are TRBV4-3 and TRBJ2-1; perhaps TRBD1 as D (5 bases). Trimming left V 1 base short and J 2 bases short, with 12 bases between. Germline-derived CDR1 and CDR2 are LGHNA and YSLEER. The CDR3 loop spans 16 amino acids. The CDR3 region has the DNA TGCGCCAGCAGCCAAGTTAGGGGTGTTCCCTACAATGAGCAGTTCTTC. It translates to CASSQVRGVPYNEQFF.

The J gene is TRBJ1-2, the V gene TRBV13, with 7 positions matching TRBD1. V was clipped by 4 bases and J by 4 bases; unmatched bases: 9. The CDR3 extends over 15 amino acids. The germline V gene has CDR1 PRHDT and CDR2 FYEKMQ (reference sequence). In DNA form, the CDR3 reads TGTGCCAGCAGCTCCCTGGACAGGTTCACCTATGGCTACACCTTC. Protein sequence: CASSSLDRFTYGYTF.

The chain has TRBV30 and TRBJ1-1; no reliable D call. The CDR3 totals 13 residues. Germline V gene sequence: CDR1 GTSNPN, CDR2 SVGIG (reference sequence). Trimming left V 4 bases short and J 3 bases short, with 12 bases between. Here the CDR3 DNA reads TGTGCCTGGATCAATGAAGCGGACACTGAAGCTTTCTTT. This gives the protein CAWINEADTEAFF.

CDR3 in DNA: TGTGCCAGCAGCCCGAGGGACAGGGGCTACACCTTC. It encodes CASSPRDRGYTF. V and J are TRBV9 and TRBJ1-2; 8 positions match TRBD1. V lost 4 bases to trimming and J lost 8 bases; unmatched junction nucleotides: 4. This CDR3 has 12 residues. Germline assignment: CDR1 SGDLS and CDR2 YYNGEE.

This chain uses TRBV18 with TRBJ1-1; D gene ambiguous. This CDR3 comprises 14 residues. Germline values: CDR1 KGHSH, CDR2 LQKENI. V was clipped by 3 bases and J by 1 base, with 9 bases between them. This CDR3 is CASSPKDSNTEAFF. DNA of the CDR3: TGTGCCAGCTCACCTAAGGACTCGAACACTGAAGCTTTCTTT.

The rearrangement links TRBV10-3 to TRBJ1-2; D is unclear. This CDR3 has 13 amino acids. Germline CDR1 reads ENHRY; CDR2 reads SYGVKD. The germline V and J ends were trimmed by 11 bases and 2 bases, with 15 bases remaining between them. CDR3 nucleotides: TGTGCCCTAAGTCTCGGGATAAACTATGGCTACACCTTC. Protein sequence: CALSLGINYGYTF.

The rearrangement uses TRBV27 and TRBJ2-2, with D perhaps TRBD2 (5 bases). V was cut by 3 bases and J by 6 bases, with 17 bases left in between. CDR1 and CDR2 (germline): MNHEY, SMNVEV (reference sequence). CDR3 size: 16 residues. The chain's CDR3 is CASSFAGGHRAGELFF. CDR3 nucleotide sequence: TGTGCCAGCAGTTTCGCCGGAGGCCACCGGGCCGGGGAGCTGTTTTTT.

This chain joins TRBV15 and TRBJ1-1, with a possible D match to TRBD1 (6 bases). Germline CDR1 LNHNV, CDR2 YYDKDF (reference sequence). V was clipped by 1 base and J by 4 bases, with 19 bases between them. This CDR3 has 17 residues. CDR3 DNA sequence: TGTGCCACCAGCAGAGGCCGAACGGGGGCGGGGGGCACTGAAGCTTTCTTT. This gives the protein CATSRGRTGAGGTEAFF.

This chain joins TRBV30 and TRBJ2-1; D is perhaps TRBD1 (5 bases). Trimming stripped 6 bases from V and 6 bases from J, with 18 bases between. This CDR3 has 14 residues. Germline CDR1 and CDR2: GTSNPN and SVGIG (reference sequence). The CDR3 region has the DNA TGTGCCTGCCATTGGGGTAGGGGCCCCAATGAGCAGTTCTTC. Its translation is CACHWGRGPNEQFF.

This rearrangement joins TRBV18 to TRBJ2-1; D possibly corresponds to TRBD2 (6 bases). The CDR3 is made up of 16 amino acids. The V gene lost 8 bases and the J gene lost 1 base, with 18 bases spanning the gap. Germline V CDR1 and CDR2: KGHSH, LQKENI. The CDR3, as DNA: TGTGCCAGCACGGGGACTTTAGGGAGTTCCTACAATGAGCAGTTCTTC. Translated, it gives CASTGTLGSSYNEQFF.

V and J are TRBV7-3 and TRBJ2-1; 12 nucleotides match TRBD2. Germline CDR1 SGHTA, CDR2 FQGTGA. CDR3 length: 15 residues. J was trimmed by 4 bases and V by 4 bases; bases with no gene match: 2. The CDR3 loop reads CASSSGLAGYNEQFF. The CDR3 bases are TGTGCCAGCAGCTCGGGACTAGCGGGTTACAATGAGCAGTTCTTC.

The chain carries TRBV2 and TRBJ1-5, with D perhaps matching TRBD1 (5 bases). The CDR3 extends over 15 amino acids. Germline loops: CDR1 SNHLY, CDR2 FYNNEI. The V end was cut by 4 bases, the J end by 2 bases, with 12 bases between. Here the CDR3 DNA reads TGTGCCAGCAGTGGTCAGGGAATTGGCAATCAGCCCCAGCATTTT. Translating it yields CASSGQGIGNQPQHF.